The 2 T cell receptor beta chains reported below all come from one sample, sequenced in a study of blood T cell repertoires in COVID-19. TCRdb's table, derived via immunoSEQ multiplex PCR, lists solely in-frame clones and lacks some. The profile shows about 220,000 clones, 85% of them singletons. Sequenced: peripheral blood. The receptors come from a man in his fifties who had recovered from COVID-19.

J is TRBJ1-2 and V is TRBV30; 7 bases align to TRBD1. Germline assignment: CDR1 GTSNPN and CDR2 SVGIG (reference sequence). V gave up 1 base and J gave up 7 bases; unmatched junction bases: 9. The length of the CDR3 is 14 residues. The CDR3 protein is CAWSGGTVAAGYTF. CDR3 coding DNA: TGTGCCTGGAGTGGAGGGACAGTTGCAGCTGGCTACACCTTC.

This chain's CDR3 is CASSPNTANTEAFF. Here the CDR3 DNA reads TGCGCCAGCAGCCCAAATACAGCGAACACTGAAGCTTTCTTT. This rearrangement joins TRBV4-1 to TRBJ1-1; D is uncertain. The V gene's germline CDR1 is MGHRA and CDR2 YSYEKL. V lost 4 bases to trimming and J lost 1 base, with 10 bases between them. The CDR3 consists of 14 residues.